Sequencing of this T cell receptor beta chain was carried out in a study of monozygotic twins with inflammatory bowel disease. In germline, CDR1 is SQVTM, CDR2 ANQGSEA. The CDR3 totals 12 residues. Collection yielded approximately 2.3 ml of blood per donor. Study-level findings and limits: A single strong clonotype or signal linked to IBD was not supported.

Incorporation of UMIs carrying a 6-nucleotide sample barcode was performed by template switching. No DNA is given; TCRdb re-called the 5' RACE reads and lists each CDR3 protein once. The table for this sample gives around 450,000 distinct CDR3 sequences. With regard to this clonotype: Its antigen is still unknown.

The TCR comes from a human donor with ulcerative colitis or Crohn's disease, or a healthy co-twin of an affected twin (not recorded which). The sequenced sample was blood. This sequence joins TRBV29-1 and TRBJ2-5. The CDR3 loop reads CSVDFSQETQYF. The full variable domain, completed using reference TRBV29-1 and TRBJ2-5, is SAVISQKPSRDICQRGTSLTIQCQVDSQVTMMFWYRQQPGQSLTLIATANQGSEATYESGFVIDKFPISRPNLTFSTLTVSNMSPEDSSIYLCSVDFSQETQYFGPGTRLLVL.